The 21 T cell receptor beta chains below come from one sample, sequenced in a study of blood T cell repertoires in COVID-19. Only in-frame clones appear in the TCRdb table, and some are missing; sequencing was by immunoSEQ multiplex PCR. The sample shows over 100,000 clones, 75% to 90% of them seen only once. Sequencing was carried out using peripheral blood. Every receptor here comes from a human donor in a cohort sampled during active COVID-19.

The CDR3 protein is CASSQDRGGTTNEKLFF. CDR3 coding DNA: TGCGCCAGCAGCCAAGATCGCGGGGGGACGACTAATGAAAAACTGTTTTTT. This chain links TRBV4-3 with TRBJ1-4; weak D call: TRBD1 (5 bases). The ends were cut back, 0 bases at V and 2 bases at J, with 13 bases in the middle. The CDR3 totals 17 residues. Germline loops: CDR1 LGHNA, CDR2 YSLEER.

This clone was observed once. The chain links TRBV6-5 to TRBJ2-7, with TRBD2 matching 16 bases. Germline V gives CDR1 MNHEY, CDR2 SVGAGI. The CDR3 is made up of 15 amino acids. Trimming took 5 bases from V and 13 from J; bases not matched to a gene: 11. CDR3 sequence (DNA): TGTGCCAGCAGTCCCTCGGGACTAGCGGGGGGGCCTTTATACTTC. Its protein is CASSPSGLAGGPLYF.

V and J are TRBV27 and TRBJ2-5; 13 nucleotides line up with TRBD2. The germline CDR1 and CDR2 sequences are MNHEY and SMNVEV (reference sequence). V was pared by 0 bases and J by 5 bases, with 6 bases of the junction left unmatched. CDR3 length: 17 residues. Here the CDR3 DNA reads TGTGCCAGCAGTTTATCGCCGACTAGCGGGAGGAGGGAGACCCAGTACTTC. Its translation is CASSLSPTSGRRETQYF.

The genes are TRBV28 and TRBJ2-1; 12 bases agree with TRBD2. CDR1 MDHEN and CDR2 SYDVKM come from the germline V gene. V dropped 8 bases and J dropped 2; count of bases not matched to a gene: 7. This CDR3 is built from 16 residues. The CDR3 is CASPPSGRVAYNEQFF. The CDR3 DNA sequence: TGTGCCAGCCCTCCTAGCGGGAGGGTAGCCTACAATGAGCAGTTCTTC. Variable domain in full (rest from reference TRBV28 and TRBJ2-1): DVKVTQSSRYLVKRTGEKVFLECVQDMDHENMFWYRQDPGLGLRLIYFSYDVKMKEKGDIPEGYSVSREKKERFSLILESASTNQTSMYLCASPPSGRVAYNEQFFGPGTRLTVL.

The chain links TRBV7-9 to TRBJ1-6; D is uncertain. Germline V gene sequence: CDR1 SEHNR, CDR2 FQNEAQ (reference sequence). CDR3 size: 14 residues. V dropped 3 bases and J dropped 8 bases, with 11 bases sitting between them. The CDR3 DNA sequence: TGTGCCAGCAGCTTGACACTTCTGGATTCACCCCTCCACTTT. It translates to CASSLTLLDSPLHF.

This sequence joins TRBV7-2 and TRBJ2-5; possible D gene TRBD1, 5 bases. CDR3 length: 14 residues. V shed 1 base and J shed 5 bases, with 11 bases lying between them. Germline V CDR1 and CDR2: SGHTA, FQGNSA. CDR3 sequence (DNA): TGTGCCAGCAGCTTAGTGGGGCGTGGGGAGACCCAGTACTTC. Its translation is CASSLVGRGETQYF.

This sequence joins TRBV28 and TRBJ1-1, with D hard to call. Deletions cut 5 bases from V and 1 base from J, with 5 bases between. The CDR3 runs to 12 residues. CDR1 MDHEN and CDR2 SYDVKM come from the germline V gene. Written as DNA, the CDR3 is TGTGCCAGCAGTCCACAGAACACTGAAGCTTTCTTT. This codes for CASSPQNTEAFF. The full variable domain, rest sourced from reference TRBV28 and TRBJ1-1, is DVKVTQSSRYLVKRTGEKVFLECVQDMDHENMFWYRQDPGLGLRLIYFSYDVKMKEKGDIPEGYSVSREKKERFSLILESASTNQTSMYLCASSPQNTEAFFGQGTRLTVV.

The CDR3 loop is CASSVAGGPQYF. The CDR3 nucleotides read TGTGCCAGCAGTGTAGCGGGAGGGCCGCAGTACTTC. The chain joins TRBV2 to TRBJ2-7, with 11 bases identical to TRBD2. This CDR3 spans 12 amino acids. CDR1 is SNHLY, CDR2 FYNNEI, per germline. The V gene end was trimmed by 4 bases and the J gene end by 9 bases; junction bases not matched to a gene: 2.

The chain is built from TRBV11-2 and TRBJ2-5; 12 nucleotides agree with TRBD2. This CDR3 region has 16 residues. J gave up 5 bases and V 5 bases, and 9 bases lay outside the gene matches. Germline V gene sequence: CDR1 SGHAT, CDR2 FQNNGV. CDR3 sequence (DNA): TGTGCCAGCAGCAAGACGGAAACTAGCGGGGGGGAGACCCAGTACTTC. This codes for CASSKTETSGGETQYF.

The chain carries TRBV4-2 and TRBJ1-1; D is unclear. Germline loops: CDR1 LGHNA, CDR2 YNFKEQ. This CDR3 spans 13 amino acids. V was trimmed by 1 base and J by 1 base, leaving 4 bases between them. The CDR3 loop is CASSQGENTEAFF. The CDR3 DNA follows: TGTGCCAGCAGCCAAGGAGAGAACACTGAAGCTTTCTTT.

The chain carries TRBV11-3 and TRBJ2-5; the D gene is possibly TRBD1 (6 bases). Germline V gene sequence: CDR1 SGHNT, CDR2 YENEEA. Trimming removed 1 base from V and 9 bases from J, with 12 bases in between. The CDR3 has 13 residues. CDR3 in amino acids: CASSLAWGHAQYF. The CDR3 DNA follows: TGTGCCAGCAGCTTAGCCTGGGGACATGCCCAGTACTTC.

The CDR3 nucleotides are TGTGCCAGCAGCCAAGAGAGGACAGGGGGCTCCGGAAACACCATATATTTT. It translates to CASSQERTGGSGNTIYF. The chain combines TRBV4-2 with TRBJ1-3; TRBD1 agrees at 11 bases. V lost 0 bases to trimming and J lost 4 bases; unmatched junction nucleotides: 5. Germline CDR1 is LGHNA and CDR2 is YNFKEQ. The CDR3 is 17 residues long.

The chain is built from TRBV6-2 or TRBV6-3 and TRBJ2-7, with 7 bases matching TRBD1. The V gene end was trimmed by 5 bases and the J gene end by 0 bases; junction bases not matched to a gene: 7. The germline V gene encodes CDR1 MNHEY and CDR2 SVGEGT. CDR3 length equals 15 residues. The CDR3 sequence: CASSLQQGFSYEQYF. The CDR3 region has the DNA TGTGCCAGCAGTCTCCAACAGGGGTTCTCCTACGAGCAGTACTTC.

V and J are TRBV6-2 or TRBV6-3 and TRBJ2-7; TRBD1 is a possible D gene (5 bases). There are 13 residues in the CDR3. Germline V gene sequence: CDR1 MNHEY, CDR2 SVGEGT. V gave up 6 bases and J gave up 2 bases, with 11 bases separating them. CDR3 loop: CASSDQGTYEQYF. CDR3 nucleotide sequence: TGTGCCAGCAGCGACCAGGGAACCTACGAGCAGTACTTC.

DNA of the CDR3: TGTGCCAGCAGCTTAGGGGACAGGGTCCCCGAAAAACTGTTTTTT. Protein product: CASSLGDRVPEKLFF. The genes are TRBV11-2 and TRBJ1-4; TRBD1 agrees at 9 bases. CDR3 length: 15 residues. The germline CDR1 and CDR2 sequences are SGHAT and FQNNGV. V lost 1 base, J lost 8 bases, and 5 bases stayed unmatched.

As DNA, the CDR3 is TGTGCCAGCAGTTTAACAGGGGAGGAGGGGTACACCTTC. Amino acid sequence: CASSLTGEEGYTF. V gene TRBV27 combines with J gene TRBJ1-2, with 7 bases identical to TRBD1. V trimming: 2 bases; J trimming: 11 bases; junction bases outside the gene matches: 8. CDR1 MNHEY and CDR2 SMNVEV come from the germline V gene (reference sequence). The CDR3 loop spans 13 amino acids.

This rearrangement joins TRBV7-2 to TRBJ2-7; the D is unclear. V was shortened by 4 bases and J by 0 bases, with 16 bases between the two germline ends. The germline CDR1 and CDR2 sequences are SGHTA and FQGNSA. This CDR3 region has 16 residues. The CDR3 DNA is TGTGCCAGCAGCTCCCGGCTAGGTCCGAGCTCCTACGAGCAGTACTTC. It is translated as CASSSRLGPSSYEQYF.

This clone was detected only once. The V call is TRBV7-2, the J call TRBJ2-3, with D unclear. In germline, CDR1 is SGHTA, CDR2 FQGNSA. CDR3 length: 12 amino acids. Deletions cut 5 bases from V and 0 bases from J, with 3 bases between. This chain's CDR3 is CASSPSTDTQYF. The CDR3 bases are TGTGCCAGCAGCCCAAGCACAGATACGCAGTATTTT.

The J gene is TRBJ2-7, the V gene TRBV6-5; 7 bases agree with TRBD1. Germline V gene sequence: CDR1 MNHEY, CDR2 SVGAGI. CDR3 length equals 15 residues. Trimming cost V 6 bases and J 0 bases; bases outside gene matches: 8. CDR3 region: CASRTGSSNSYEQYF. The CDR3 coding sequence is TGTGCCAGCAGGACAGGGTCTTCGAACTCCTACGAGCAGTACTTC.

A note on this clone: It is unclear where the CDR3 begins or ends on the DNA, so no DNA is shown, and the CDR3 is as TCRdb lists it. The genes are TRBV11-2 and TRBJ2-7; the table's D call TRBD1 went unverified against the DNA. Germline CDR1 and CDR2: SGHAT and FQNNGV. The CDR3 length equals 12 residues, ends included. The CDR3 reads CASSYPVGTGSF.

The chain employs TRBV6-4 and TRBJ2-7; 9 bases match TRBD2. Germline lookup yields CDR1 MRHNA and CDR2 SNTAGT. The CDR3 totals 12 residues. The V and J ends lost 6 bases and 6 bases, in that order; junction bases with no gene match: 3. In nucleotides, the CDR3 is TGTGCCAGCAGGGATAGCGGGGGCGAGCAGTACTTC. Its protein product is CASRDSGGEQYF.